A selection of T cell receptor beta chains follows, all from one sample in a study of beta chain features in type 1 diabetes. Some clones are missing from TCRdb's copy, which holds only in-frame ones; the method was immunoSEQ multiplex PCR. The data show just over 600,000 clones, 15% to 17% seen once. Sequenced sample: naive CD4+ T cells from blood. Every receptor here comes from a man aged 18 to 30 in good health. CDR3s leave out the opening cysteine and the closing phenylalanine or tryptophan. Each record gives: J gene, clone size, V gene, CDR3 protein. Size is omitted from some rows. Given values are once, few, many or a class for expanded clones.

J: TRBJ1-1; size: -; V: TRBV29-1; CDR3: SVAQGDTEAF
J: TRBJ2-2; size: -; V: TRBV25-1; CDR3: ASKRGGTLTGELF
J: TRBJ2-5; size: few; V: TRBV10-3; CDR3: AISESSPGGGQTQY
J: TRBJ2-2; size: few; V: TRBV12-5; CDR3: ASGLVPWGSNTGELF
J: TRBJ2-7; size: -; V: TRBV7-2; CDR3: ASSLGRQTYEQY
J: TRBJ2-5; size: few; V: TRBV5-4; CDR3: ASSLTSGTQETQY
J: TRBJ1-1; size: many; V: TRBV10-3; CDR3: AISRGTEAF
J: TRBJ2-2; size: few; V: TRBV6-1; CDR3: ASTVIPATGELF
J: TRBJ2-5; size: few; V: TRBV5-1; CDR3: ASSSSGRVQETQY
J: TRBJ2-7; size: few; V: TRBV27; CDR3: ASSLMSSRTRVNEQY
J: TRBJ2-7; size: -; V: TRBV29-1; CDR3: SVGAGTGDYEQY
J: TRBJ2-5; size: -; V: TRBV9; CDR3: ASSERGGRETQY
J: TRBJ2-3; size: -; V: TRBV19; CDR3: ASSAIGQGTDTQY
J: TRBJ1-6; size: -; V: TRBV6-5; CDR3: ASSTPQGSNSPLH
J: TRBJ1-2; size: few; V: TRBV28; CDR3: ASSLASYGYT
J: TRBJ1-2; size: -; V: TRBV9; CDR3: ASSAGPGYT
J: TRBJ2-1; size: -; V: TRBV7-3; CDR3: ASSLDGSGRYNEQF
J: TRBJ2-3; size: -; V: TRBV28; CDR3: ASSQGQARPY
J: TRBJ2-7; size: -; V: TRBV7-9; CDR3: ASSYRGGNEQY
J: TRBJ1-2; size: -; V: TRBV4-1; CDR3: ASSHAESSNYGYT
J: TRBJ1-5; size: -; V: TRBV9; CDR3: ASSAGQGGSNQPQH
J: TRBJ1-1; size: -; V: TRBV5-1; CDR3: ASSPRRWGRTEAF
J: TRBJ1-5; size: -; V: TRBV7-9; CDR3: ASSLGGSARGINQPQH
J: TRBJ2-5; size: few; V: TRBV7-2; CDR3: ASSLGLAGGQETQY
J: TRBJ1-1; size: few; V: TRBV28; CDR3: ASSPQIEKAF
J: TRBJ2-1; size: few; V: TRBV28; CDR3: ASSLLVGVSSYNEQF
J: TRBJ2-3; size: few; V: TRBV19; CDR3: ASSLRLAGGPTDTQY
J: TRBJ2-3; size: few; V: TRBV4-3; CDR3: ASSQDLIELRRRTDTQY
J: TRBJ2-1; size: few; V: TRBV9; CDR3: ASSVHLGEQF
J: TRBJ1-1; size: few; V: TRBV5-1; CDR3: ASSLGTGKNTEAF
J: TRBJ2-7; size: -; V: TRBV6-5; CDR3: ASSYSTLDSYEQY
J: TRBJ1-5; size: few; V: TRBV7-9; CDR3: ASSLTGGNQPQH
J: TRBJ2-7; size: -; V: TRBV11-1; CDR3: ASSLVPVSSGRAEEQY
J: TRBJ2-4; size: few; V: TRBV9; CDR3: ASSVGTVGLAKNIQY
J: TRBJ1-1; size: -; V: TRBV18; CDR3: ASSSTLMNTEAF
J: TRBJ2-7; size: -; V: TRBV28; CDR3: ASRDRWLGSYEQY
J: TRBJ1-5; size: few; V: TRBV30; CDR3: AWSLGQGNQPQH
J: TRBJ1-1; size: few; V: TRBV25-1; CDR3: ASSALGHSVPTEAF
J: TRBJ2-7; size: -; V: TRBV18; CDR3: ASSPRQGAAYEQY
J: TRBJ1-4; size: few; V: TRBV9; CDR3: ASSPGHEGLLF
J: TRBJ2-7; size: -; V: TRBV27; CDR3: ASSYRWGQGYEQY
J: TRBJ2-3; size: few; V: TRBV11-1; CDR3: ASSLLRGQGTDTQY
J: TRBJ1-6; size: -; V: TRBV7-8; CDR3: ASSLGDGNNSPLH
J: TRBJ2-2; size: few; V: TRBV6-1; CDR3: ASSSGTGDTGELF
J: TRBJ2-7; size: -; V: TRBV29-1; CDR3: SVGRTGVSYEQY
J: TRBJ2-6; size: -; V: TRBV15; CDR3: ATSAEGRRGYLLSGANVLT
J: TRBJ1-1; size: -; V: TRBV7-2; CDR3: ASSLSGTKGTEAF
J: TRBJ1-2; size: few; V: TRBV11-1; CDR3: ASSRSGKDGYT
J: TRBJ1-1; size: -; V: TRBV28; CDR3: ASRQGWGTEAF
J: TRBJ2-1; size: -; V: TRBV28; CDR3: ASSLPGVANEQF
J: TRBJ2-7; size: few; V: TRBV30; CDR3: AWSVGPGARHEQY
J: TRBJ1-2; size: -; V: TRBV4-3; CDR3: ASSQEPQGART
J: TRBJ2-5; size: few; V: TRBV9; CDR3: ASSRGTSGNEETQY
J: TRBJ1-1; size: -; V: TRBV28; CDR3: ASRSGVGAWNTEAF
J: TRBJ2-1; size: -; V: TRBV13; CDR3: ASSLLVAGGREQF
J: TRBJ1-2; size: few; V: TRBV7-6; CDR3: ASSLGPPEGGYT
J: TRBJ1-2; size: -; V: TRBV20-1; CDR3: SARQNYGYT
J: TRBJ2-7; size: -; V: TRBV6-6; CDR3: ASSYSSRKY
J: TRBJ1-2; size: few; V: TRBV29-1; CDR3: SVVRLLTENYGYT
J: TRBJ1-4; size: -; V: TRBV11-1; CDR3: ASSLTPGEKLF